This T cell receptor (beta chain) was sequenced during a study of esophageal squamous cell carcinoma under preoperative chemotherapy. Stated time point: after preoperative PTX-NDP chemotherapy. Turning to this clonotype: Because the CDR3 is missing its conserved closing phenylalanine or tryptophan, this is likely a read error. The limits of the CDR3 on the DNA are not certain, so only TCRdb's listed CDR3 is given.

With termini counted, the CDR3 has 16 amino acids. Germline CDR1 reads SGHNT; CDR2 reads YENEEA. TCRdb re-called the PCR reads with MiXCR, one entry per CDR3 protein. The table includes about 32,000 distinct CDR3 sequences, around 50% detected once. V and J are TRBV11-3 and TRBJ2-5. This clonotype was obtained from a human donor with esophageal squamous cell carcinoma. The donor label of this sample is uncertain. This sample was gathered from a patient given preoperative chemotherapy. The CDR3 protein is CASSLGRVDVQATQLS.